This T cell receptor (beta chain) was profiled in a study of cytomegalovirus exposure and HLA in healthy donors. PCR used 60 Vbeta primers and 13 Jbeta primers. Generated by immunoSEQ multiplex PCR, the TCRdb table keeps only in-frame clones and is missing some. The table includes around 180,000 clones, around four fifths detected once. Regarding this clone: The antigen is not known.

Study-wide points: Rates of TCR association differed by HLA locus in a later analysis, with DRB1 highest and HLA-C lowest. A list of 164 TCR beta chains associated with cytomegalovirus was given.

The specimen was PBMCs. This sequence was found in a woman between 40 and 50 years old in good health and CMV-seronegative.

The CDR3, as DNA: TGTGCCAGCACCGGTCGGCAGGACAATGAGCAGTTCTTC. Translating it yields CASTGRQDNEQFF. The chain is built from TRBV2 and TRBJ2-1, with D unresolved. Germline CDR1 and CDR2: SNHLY and FYNNEI. This CDR3 comprises 13 residues. Trimming left V 7 bases short and J 5 bases short, with 12 bases between.